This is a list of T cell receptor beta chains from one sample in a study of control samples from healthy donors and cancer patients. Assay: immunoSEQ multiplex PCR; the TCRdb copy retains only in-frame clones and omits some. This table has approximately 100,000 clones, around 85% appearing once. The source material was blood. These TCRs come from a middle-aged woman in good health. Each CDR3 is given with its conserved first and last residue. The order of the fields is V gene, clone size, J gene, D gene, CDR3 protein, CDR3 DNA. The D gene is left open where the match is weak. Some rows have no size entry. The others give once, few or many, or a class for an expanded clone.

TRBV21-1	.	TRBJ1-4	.	CARWDATNEKLFF	TGTGCCAGATGGGATGCAACTAATGAAAAACTGTTTTTT
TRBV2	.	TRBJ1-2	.	CATLEDVANYGYTF	TGTGCCACCCTTGAAGACGTAGCTAACTATGGCTACACCTTC
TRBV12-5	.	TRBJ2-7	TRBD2	CASGLPTSGAMSEQYF	TGTGCTAGTGGTTTGCCGACTAGCGGGGCCATGAGCGAGCAGTACTTC
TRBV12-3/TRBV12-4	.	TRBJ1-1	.	CASSLGWTEAFF	TGTGCCAGCAGTCTCGGGTGGACTGAAGCTTTCTTT
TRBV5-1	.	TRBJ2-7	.	CASSLGRGARSYEQYF	TGCGCCAGCAGCTTGGGCCGGGGGGCGAGGTCCTACGAGCAGTACTTC
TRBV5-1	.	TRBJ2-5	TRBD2	CASSQTSGGRYQETQYF	TGCGCCAGCAGCCAGACTAGCGGGGGGCGCTACCAAGAGACCCAGTACTTC
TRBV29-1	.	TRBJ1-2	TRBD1	CSVVSTGGNDGYTF	TGCAGCGTGGTATCGACAGGGGGCAATGATGGCTACACCTTC
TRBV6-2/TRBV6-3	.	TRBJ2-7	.	CASSWGLVRYEQYF	TGTGCCAGCAGTTGGGGCTTAGTCCGCTACGAGCAGTACTTC
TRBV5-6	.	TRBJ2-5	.	CASRGTPQETQYF	TGTGCCAGCAGGGGGACACCCCAAGAGACCCAGTACTTC
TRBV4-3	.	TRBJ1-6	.	CASSQDRGPGNSPLHF	TGCGCCAGCAGCCAAGATCGTGGACCGGGAAATTCACCCCTCCACTTT
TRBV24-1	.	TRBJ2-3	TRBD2	CATSDPRGGVEDTQYF	TGTGCCACCAGTGATCCCCGGGGAGGGGTGGAAGATACGCAGTATTTT
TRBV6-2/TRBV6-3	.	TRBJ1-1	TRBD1	CASSRTGTGLTEAFF	TGTGCCAGCAGTCGGACCGGGACAGGGCTCACTGAAGCTTTCTTT
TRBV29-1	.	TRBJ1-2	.	CSALLNYGYTF	TGCAGCGCCCTACTTAACTATGGCTACACCTTC
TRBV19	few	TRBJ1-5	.	CASSIVGGTGNQPQHF	TGTGCCAGTAGTATAGTCGGTGGGACCGGCAATCAGCCCCAGCATTTT
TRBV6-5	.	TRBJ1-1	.	CATRERAQLNTEAFF	TGTGCCACGAGGGAAAGGGCTCAGCTGAACACTGAAGCTTTCTTT
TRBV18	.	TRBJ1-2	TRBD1	CASSPSGGAYGYTF	TGTGCCAGCTCCCCCTCAGGGGGCGCTTATGGCTACACCTTC
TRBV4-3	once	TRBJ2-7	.	CASSLGLGANYEQYF	TGCGCCAGCAGCCTCGGGCTGGGGGCGAACTACGAGCAGTACTTC
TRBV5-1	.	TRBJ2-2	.	CASSSRATGELFF	TGCGCCAGCAGCAGTAGGGCCACCGGGGAGCTGTTTTTT
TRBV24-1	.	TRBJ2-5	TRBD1	CATSDDRGRRGVTQYF	TGTGCCACCAGTGACGACAGGGGCCGCCGGGGTGTGACCCAGTACTTC
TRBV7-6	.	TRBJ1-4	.	CASSLEPGFNEKLFF	TGTGCCAGCAGCTTAGAGCCAGGGTTTAATGAAAAACTGTTTTTT
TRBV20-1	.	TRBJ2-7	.	CSASSGSSYEQYF	TGCAGTGCTAGTAGTGGTTCCTCCTACGAGCAGTACTTC
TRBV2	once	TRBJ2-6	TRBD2	CASSEGAGGPVVLTF	TGTGCCAGCAGTGAGGGGGCGGGGGGCCCCGTCGTCCTGACTTTC
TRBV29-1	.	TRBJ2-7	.	CSVEGSYEQYF	TGCAGCGTTGAAGGGTCCTACGAGCAGTACTTC
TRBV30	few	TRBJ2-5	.	CAWRERRGGSLETQYF	TGTGCCTGGAGGGAGCGAAGGGGCGGTAGCCTGGAGACCCAGTACTTC
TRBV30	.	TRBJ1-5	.	CAWRQGPNQPQHF	TGTGCCTGGAGACAGGGCCCCAATCAGCCCCAGCATTTT
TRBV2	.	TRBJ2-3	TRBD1	CASSSTGGSVGDTQYF	TGTGCCAGCAGCTCGACAGGGGGTAGTGTCGGAGATACGCAGTATTTT
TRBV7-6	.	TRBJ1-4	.	CASSLEPGFQEKLFF	TGTGCCAGCAGCTTAGAACCAGGTTTTCAGGAAAAACTGTTTTTT
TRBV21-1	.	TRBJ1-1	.	CASSLPLGGDTEAFF	TGTGCCAGCAGCCTTCCCTTAGGGGGGGACACTGAAGCTTTCTTT
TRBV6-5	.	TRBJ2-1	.	CASMEQGRPGNEQFF	TGTGCCAGCATGGAACAGGGCAGACCGGGAAATGAGCAGTTCTTC
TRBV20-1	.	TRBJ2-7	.	CSASPTPGYEQYF	TGCAGTGCTAGTCCCACCCCGGGATACGAGCAGTACTTC
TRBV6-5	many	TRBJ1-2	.	CASSYSPVPNYGYTF	TGTGCCAGCAGTTACTCTCCAGTTCCTAACTATGGCTACACCTTC
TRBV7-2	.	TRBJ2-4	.	CASSSPGQGDIQYF	TGTGCCAGCAGCTCCCCAGGGCAGGGAGACATTCAGTACTTC
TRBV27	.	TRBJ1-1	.	CASSFGRYTEAFF	TGTGCCAGCAGTTTCGGACGTTACACTGAAGCTTTCTTT
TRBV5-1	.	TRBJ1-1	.	CASSLVAGVNTEAFF	TGCGCCAGCAGCTTGGTCGCCGGAGTGAACACTGAAGCTTTCTTT
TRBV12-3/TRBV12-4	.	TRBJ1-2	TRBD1	CASSTGDNYGYTF	TGTGCCAGCAGTACAGGGGATAACTATGGCTACACCTTC
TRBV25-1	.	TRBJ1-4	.	CASREGDGSTTNEKLFF	TGTGCCAGCAGGGAGGGAGACGGCAGTACAACTAATGAAAAACTGTTTTTT
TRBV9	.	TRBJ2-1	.	CPVQGVYNEQFF	TGTCCCGTACAGGGAGTGTACAATGAGCAGTTCTTC
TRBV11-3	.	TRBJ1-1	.	CASSSGGQEAFF	TGTGCCAGCAGCTCCGGGGGGCAGGAAGCTTTCTTT
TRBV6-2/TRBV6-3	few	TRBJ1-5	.	CASSVPGAVNQPQHF	TGTGCCAGCAGTGTCCCCGGGGCAGTGAATCAGCCCCAGCATTTT
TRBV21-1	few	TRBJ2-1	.	CASLPRLAGTYNEQFF	TGTGCCAGTTTGCCTCGACTAGCGGGGACCTACAATGAGCAGTTCTTC
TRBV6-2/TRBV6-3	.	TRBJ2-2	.	CASSYGERNTGELFF	TGTGCCAGCAGTTACGGGGAGCGCAACACCGGGGAGCTGTTTTTT